This TCR beta chain was identified in a study of shared clonotypes between healthy human individuals. Produced via immunoSEQ multiplex PCR; TCRdb's table is partial and in-frame only. The sample carries about 1,900,000 clones, approximately 94% recorded once. CD45RO-negative, CCR7-selected cells formed the naive CD8 fraction, which excluded terminally differentiated effector memory CD45RA+ cells. V gave up 6 bases and J gave up 8 bases, with 10 bases separating them. This CDR3 region has 11 residues. The germline V gene has CDR1 MNHEY and CDR2 SMNVEV (reference sequence). Sample: naive CD8+ T cells sorted from blood. The gene calls are TRBV27 and TRBJ1-2; D remains ambiguous. This TCR derives from a man younger than 30 in good health. This chain's CDR3 is CASSPIEGYTF. DNA of the CDR3: TGTGCCAGCAGCCCGATCGAGGGCTACACCTTC.